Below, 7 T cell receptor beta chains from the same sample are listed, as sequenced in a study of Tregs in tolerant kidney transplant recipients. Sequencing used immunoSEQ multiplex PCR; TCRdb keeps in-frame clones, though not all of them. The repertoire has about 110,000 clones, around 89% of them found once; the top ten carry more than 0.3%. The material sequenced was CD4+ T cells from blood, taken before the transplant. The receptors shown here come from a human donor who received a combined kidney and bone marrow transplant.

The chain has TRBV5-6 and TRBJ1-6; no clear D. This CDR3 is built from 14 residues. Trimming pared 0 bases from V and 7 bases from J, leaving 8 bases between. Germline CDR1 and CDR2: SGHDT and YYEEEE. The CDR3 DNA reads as TGTGCCAGCAGCTTGGCCTCCGTAAATTCACCCCTCCACTTT. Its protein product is CASSLASVNSPLHF.

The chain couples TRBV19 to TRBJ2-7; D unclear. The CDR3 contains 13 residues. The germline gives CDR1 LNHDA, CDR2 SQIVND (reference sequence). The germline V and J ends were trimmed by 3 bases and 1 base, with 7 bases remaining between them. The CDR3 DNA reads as TGTGCCAGTAGTATCCTGTTATCCTACGAGCAGTACTTC. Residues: CASSILLSYEQYF.

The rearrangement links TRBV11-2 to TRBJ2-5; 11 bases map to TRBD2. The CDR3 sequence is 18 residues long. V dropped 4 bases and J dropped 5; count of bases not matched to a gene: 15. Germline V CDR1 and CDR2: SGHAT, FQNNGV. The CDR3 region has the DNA TGTGCCAGCAGCTATGCCCCCCCTCTAGCGGGGGGATGGGAGACCCAGTACTTC. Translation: CASSYAPPLAGGWETQYF.

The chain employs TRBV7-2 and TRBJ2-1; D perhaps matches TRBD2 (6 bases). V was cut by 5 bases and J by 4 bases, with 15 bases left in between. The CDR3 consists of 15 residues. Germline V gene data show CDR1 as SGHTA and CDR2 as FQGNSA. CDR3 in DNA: TGTGCCAGCAGCACGAGTCCTGGGGGGTACAATGAGCAGTTCTTC. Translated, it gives CASSTSPGGYNEQFF. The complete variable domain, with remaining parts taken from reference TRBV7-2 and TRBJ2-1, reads GAGVSQSPSNKVTEKGKDVELRCDPISGHTALYWYRQSLGQGLEFLIYFQGNSAPDKSGLPSDRFSAERTGGSVSTLTIQRTQQEDSAVYLCASSTSPGGYNEQFFGPGTRLTVL.

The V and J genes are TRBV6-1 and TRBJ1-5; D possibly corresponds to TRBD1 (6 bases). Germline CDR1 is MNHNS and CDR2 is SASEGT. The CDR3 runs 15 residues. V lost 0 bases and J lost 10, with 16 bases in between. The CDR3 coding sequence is TGTGCCAGCAGTGAAGCGAAAAGTTACAGGGTACCCCAGCATTTT. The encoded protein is CASSEAKSYRVPQHF.

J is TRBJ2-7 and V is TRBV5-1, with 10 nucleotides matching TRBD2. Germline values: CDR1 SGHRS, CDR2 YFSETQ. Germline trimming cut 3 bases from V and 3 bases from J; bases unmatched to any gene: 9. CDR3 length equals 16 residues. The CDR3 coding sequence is TGCGCCAGCAGCTCTGGACTAGCGGCTTCCATCTACGAGCAGTACTTC. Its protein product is CASSSGLAASIYEQYF.

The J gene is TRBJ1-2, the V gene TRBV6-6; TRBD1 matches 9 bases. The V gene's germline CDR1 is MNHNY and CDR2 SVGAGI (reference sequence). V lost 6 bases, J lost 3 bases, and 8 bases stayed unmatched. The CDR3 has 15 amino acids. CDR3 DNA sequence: TGTGCCAGCAGATGGGGTACAGGGGGCGACTATGGCTACACCTTC. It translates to CASRWGTGGDYGYTF.